Below, one TCR beta chain is given with its context. Antigen specificity is unknown. The CDR3 length is 14 residues. Per the germline V gene, CDR1 is SGDLS and CDR2 is YYNGEE. Between the trimmed V and J ends, which lost 5 bases and 2 bases, there was a span of 13 bases. This entry is derived from a study of cytomegalovirus exposure and HLA in healthy donors. Overall study findings and caveats: In most subjects, TCR beta sequences reportedly gave accurate predictions of HLA-A and HLA-B alleles. Information on immune exposure was restricted to one variable (CMV serostatus). Earlier analysis found most TCR beta V segments productive about 87% or about 30% of the time. Investigators reported fewer than 200 TCR beta chains as tied to cytomegalovirus.

Researchers ran the PCR with 60 Vbeta and 13 Jbeta primers. Sequencing used immunoSEQ multiplex PCR; TCRdb keeps in-frame clones, though not all of them. The sample lists roughly 100,000 clones; 13% to 15% were seen once. Input material: PBMCs. V gene TRBV9 combines with J gene TRBJ2-5, with D perhaps matching TRBD2 (6 bases). The origin of this receptor is a female donor in good health and CMV-seronegative. As DNA, the CDR3 is TGTGCCAGCAGTTACGGGAGTGGTCAAGAGACCCAGTACTTC. It codes for CASSYGSGQETQYF.